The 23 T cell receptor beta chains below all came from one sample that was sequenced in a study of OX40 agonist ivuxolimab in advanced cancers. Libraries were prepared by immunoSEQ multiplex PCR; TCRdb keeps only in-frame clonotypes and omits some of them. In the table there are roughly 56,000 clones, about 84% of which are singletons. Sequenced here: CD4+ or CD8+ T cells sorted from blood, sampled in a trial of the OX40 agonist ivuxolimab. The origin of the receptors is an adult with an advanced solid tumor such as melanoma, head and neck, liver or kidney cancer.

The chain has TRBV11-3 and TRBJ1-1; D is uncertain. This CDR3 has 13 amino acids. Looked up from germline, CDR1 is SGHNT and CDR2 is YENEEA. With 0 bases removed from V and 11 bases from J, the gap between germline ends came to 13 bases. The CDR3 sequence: CASSLERRGHAFF. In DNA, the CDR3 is TGTGCCAGCAGCTTAGAGCGCCGAGGCCACGCTTTCTTT.

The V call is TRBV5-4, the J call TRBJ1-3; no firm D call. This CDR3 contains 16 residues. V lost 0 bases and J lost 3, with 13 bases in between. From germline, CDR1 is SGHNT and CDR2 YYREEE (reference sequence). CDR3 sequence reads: CASSLGFGSGGNTIYF. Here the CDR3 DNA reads TGTGCCAGCAGCTTGGGCTTCGGCTCAGGTGGAAACACCATATATTTT.

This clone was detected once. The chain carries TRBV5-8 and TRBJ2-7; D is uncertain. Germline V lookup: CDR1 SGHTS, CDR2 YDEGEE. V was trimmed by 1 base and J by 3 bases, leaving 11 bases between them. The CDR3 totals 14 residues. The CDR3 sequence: CASSLYGLHYEQYF. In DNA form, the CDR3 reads TGTGCCAGCAGCTTGTATGGTCTTCACTACGAGCAGTACTTC.

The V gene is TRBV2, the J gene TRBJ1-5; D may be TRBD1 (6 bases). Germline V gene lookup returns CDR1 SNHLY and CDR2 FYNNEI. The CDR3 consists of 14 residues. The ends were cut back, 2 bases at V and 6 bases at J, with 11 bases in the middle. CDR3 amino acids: CASSERGALQPQHF. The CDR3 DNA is TGTGCCAGCAGTGAAAGGGGGGCTCTTCAGCCCCAGCATTTT.

The CDR3 spells CASSFHNEQFF. DNA for the CDR3: TGTGCCAGCAGCTTTCACAATGAGCAGTTCTTC. The genes are TRBV7-9 and TRBJ2-1, with unresolved D. The CDR3 extends over 11 amino acids. Trimming removed 3 bases from V and 5 bases from J, with 2 bases in between. Germline V gene lookup returns CDR1 SEHNR and CDR2 FQNEAQ (reference sequence).

The CDR3 DNA reads TGTGCCATCAGTGGGTCGGGGGAGCAGTTCTTC. This gives the protein CAISGSGEQFF. The genes are TRBV10-3 and TRBJ2-1, with D maybe TRBD2 (5 bases). With 4 bases removed from V and 10 bases from J, the gap between germline ends came to 8 bases. The CDR3 sequence is 11 residues long. Germline V gene data show CDR1 as ENHRY and CDR2 as SYGVKD.

The DNA of the CDR3 is TGTGCCAGCAGCGTAGAGGTTAATAATGAAAAACTGTTTTTT. Translating gives CASSVEVNNEKLFF. This chain links TRBV9 with TRBJ1-4; D remains unclear. CDR1 and CDR2 from the germline V gene are SGDLS and YYNGEE. V lost 0 bases to trimming and J lost 4 bases, with 7 bases between them. The CDR3 runs 14 residues.

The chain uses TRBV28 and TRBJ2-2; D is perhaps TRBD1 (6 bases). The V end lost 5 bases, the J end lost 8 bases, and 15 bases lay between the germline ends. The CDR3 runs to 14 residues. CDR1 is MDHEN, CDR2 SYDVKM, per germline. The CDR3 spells CASSTHRAWGELFF. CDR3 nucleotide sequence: TGTGCCAGCAGTACCCACAGGGCCTGGGGGGAGCTGTTTTTT.

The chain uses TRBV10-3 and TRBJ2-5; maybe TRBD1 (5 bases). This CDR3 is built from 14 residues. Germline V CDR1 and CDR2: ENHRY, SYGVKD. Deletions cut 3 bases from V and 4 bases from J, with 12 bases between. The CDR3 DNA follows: TGTGCCATCAGTGATATGTATAGGGGAGAGACCCAGTACTTC. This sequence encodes CAISDMYRGETQYF.

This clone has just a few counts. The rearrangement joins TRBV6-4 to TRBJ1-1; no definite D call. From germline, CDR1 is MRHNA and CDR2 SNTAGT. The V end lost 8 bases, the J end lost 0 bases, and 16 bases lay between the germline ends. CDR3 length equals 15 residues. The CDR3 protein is CASRNEDAVNTEAFF. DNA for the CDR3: TGTGCCAGCCGTAATGAGGACGCAGTGAACACTGAAGCTTTCTTT.

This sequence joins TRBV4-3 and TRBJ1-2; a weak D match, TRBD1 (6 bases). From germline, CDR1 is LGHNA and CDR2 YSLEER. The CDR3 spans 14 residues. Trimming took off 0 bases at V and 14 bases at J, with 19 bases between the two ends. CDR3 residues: CASSQDPVRTDITF. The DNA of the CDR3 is TGCGCCAGCAGCCAAGATCCCGTCCGGACAGATATTACCTTC.

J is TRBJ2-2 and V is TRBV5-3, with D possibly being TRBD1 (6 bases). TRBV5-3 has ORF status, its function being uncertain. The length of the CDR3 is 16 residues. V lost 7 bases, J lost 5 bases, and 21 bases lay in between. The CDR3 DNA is TGTGCCAGACCGGATGGACAGCCTAAAACTACCGGGGAGCTGTTTTTT. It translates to CARPDGQPKTTGELFF.

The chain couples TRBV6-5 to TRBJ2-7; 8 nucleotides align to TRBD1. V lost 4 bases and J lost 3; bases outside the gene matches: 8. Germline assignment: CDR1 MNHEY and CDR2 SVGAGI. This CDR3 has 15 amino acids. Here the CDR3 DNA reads TGTGCCAGCAGTTTCGGACAGGGATTCTTCTACGAGCAGTACTTC. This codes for CASSFGQGFFYEQYF.

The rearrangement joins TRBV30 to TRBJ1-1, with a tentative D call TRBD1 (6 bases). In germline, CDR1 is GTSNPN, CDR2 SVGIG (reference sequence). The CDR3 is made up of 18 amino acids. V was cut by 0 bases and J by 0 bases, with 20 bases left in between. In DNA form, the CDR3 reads TGTGCCTGGAGTGTACGAGGGGGTGGCAGCAGAATGAACACTGAAGCTTTCTTT. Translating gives CAWSVRGGGSRMNTEAFF.

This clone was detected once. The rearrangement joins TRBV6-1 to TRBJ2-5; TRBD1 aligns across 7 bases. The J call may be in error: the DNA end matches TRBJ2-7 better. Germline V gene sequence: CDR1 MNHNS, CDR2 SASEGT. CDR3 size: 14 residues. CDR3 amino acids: CASRAGTVPYEQYF. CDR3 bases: TGTGCCAGCAGAGCCGGGACAGTACCCTACGAGCAGTACTTC.

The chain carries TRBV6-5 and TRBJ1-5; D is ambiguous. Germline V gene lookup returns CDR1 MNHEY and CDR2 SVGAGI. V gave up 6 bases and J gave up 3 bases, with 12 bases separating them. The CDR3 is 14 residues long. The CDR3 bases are TGTGCCAGCAGCCCCGGGTCATCCAATCAGCCCCAGCATTTT. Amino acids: CASSPGSSNQPQHF.

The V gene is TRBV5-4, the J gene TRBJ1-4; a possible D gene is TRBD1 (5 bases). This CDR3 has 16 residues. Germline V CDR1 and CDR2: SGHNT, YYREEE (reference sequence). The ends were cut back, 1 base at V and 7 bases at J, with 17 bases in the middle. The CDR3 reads CASSLYRGTLSEKLFF. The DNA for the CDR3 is TGTGCCAGCAGCTTGTATAGGGGAACCCTAAGTGAAAAACTGTTTTTT.

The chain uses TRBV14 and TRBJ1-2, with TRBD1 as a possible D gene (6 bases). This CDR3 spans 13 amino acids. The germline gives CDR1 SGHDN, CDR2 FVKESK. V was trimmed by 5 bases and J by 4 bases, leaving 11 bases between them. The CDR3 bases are TGTGCCAGCAGCGCCACAGGGTCCTATGGCTACACCTTC. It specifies CASSATGSYGYTF.

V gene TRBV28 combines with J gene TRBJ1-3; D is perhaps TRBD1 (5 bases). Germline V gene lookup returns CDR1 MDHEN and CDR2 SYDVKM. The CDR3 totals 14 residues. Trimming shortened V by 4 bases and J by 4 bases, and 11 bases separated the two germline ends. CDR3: CASSWGVAGNTIYF. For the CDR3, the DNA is TGTGCCAGCAGTTGGGGGGTTGCCGGAAACACCATATATTTT.

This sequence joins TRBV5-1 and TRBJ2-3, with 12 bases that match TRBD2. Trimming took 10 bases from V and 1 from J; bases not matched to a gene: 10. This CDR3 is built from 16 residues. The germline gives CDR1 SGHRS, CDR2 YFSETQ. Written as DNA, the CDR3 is TGCGCCGCGACTAGCGGGGGACTCCCCGGCACAGATACGCAGTATTTT. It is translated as CAATSGGLPGTDTQYF.

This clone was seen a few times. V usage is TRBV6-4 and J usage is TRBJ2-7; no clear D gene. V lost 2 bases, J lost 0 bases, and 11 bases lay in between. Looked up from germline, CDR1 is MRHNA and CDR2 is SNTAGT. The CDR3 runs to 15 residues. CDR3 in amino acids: CASSDKEPYSYEQYF. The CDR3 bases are TGTGCCAGCAGTGACAAGGAGCCCTACTCCTACGAGCAGTACTTC.

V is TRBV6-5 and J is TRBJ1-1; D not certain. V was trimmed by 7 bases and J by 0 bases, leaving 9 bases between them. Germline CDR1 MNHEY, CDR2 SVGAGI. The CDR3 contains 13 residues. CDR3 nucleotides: TGTGCCAGCACGAGGGTGATGAACACTGAAGCTTTCTTT. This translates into CASTRVMNTEAFF.

The DNA for the CDR3 is TGTGCCTGGAGTGTACCCCGGGACAGACCATCTAACTATGGCTACACCTTC. This translates into CAWSVPRDRPSNYGYTF. The J gene is TRBJ1-2, the V gene TRBV30, with TRBD1 matching 7 bases. Germline loops: CDR1 GTSNPN, CDR2 SVGIG (reference sequence). Trimming removed 0 bases from V and 0 bases from J; junction bases left unmatched: 10. The CDR3 runs to 17 residues.